The present T cell receptor (beta chain) was sequenced within a study of blood T cell repertoires in COVID-19. Study-level information: Samples taken during acute and convalescent COVID-19 were collected in the United States, Italy and Spain.

Repertoires were generated with immunoSEQ multiplex PCR, while TCRdb's copy carries only in-frame clones and drops some. The table records approximately 450,000 clones, more than 80% of them present only once. The CDR3 loop spans 14 amino acids. Trimming took off 0 bases at V and 4 bases at J, with 9 bases between the two ends. The germline CDR1 and CDR2 sequences are LNHDA and SQIVND (reference sequence). The receptor's source is a young man who had recovered from COVID-19. V gene TRBV19 combines with J gene TRBJ1-1, with no clear D. Sequencing was performed on PBMCs or T cells enriched from blood (not recorded which). The CDR3 loop is CASSIDASGTEAFF. CDR3 DNA sequence: TGTGCCAGTAGTATAGATGCCTCCGGCACTGAAGCTTTCTTT.